This section outlines one TCR beta chain sequence together with its context. This CDR3 is built from 13 residues. V lost 0 bases and J lost 5, with 5 bases in between. In germline, CDR1 is LNHNV, CDR2 YYDKDF (reference sequence). The data are from a study of CD8+CD57+ T cells in acquired aplastic anemia. For sequencing, patients were chosen who had shown expansion of CD8+CD57+ cells by flow cytometry. Genomic DNA constituted the template upon which TCR beta VDJ and CDR3 profiling was performed. TCRdb used MiXCR to reprocess the reads, holding one entry per CDR3 protein. The table lists under 200,000 distinct CDR3 sequences, around half of them singletons.

This TCR came from a human donor with aplastic anemia. Sequences were obtained from sorted CD4+, CD8+, or CD8+CD57+ T cells (not recorded which) from PBMCs. The V call is TRBV15, the J call TRBJ1-5; D remains unclear. CDR3 bases: TGTGCCACCAGCAGAGATATTGATCAGCCCCAGCATTTT. As protein: CATSRDIDQPQHF. The variable domain in full, with the rest retrieved from reference TRBV15 and TRBJ1-5, is DAMVIQNPRYQVTQFGKPVTLSCSQTLNHNVMYWYQQKSSQAPKLLFHYYDKDFNNEADTPDNFQSRRPNTSFCFLDIRSPGLGDTAMYLCATSRDIDQPQHFGDGTRLSIL.